The 32 T cell receptor beta chains below were found in one sample sequenced in a study of Ad26.COV2.S vaccination and SARS-CoV-2 variants. Treatment meaning: some 20 received Ad26.COV2.S at low or high dose, single or two shots; several received placebo; per-sample allocation not given. The samples were gathered on day 63 after the first injection of vaccine or placebo. The assay was immunoSEQ multiplex PCR, and TCRdb's table has in-frame clones only and misses some. The sample has 350,000 to 450,000 clones, around nine tenths seen once. Material: peripheral blood, obtained in a trial of Ad26.COV2.S vaccine versus placebo. The source is a person aged 18 to 65 who received the Ad26.COV2.S COVID-19 vaccine or a placebo.

The chain combines TRBV7-3 with TRBJ2-1, with 15 bases matching TRBD2. This CDR3 is 18 amino acids long. Germline V gives CDR1 SGHTA, CDR2 FQGTGA. Trimming removed 1 base from V and 4 bases from J; junction bases left unmatched: 5. The CDR3 is CASSLRTSGGASYNEQFF. CDR3 DNA: TGTGCCAGCAGCTTAAGGACTAGCGGGGGGGCCTCTTACAATGAGCAGTTCTTC.

The chain uses TRBV29-1 and TRBJ1-2; D is uncertain. V was cut by 7 bases and J by 0 bases, with 15 bases left in between. CDR3 length: 14 amino acids. Germline V CDR1 and CDR2: SQVTM, ANQGSEA. In nucleotides, the CDR3 is TGCAGCGCAGAGAATGTGGAGTCTAACTATGGCTACACCTTC. This encodes CSAENVESNYGYTF.

The rearrangement uses TRBV30 and TRBJ2-3, with D hard to call. V lost 2 bases to trimming and J lost 1 base, with 7 bases between them. Germline loops: CDR1 GTSNPN, CDR2 SVGIG (reference sequence). This CDR3 is built from 13 residues. For the CDR3, the DNA is TGTGCCTGGAGTCGCCCCGGCACAGATACGCAGTATTTT. This encodes CAWSRPGTDTQYF.

The genes are TRBV5-6 and TRBJ1-2; perhaps TRBD1 as D (6 bases). CDR1 and CDR2 from the germline V gene are SGHDT and YYEEEE. The CDR3 extends over 14 amino acids. The V and J ends lost 3 bases and 8 bases respectively, with 17 bases between them. Written as DNA, the CDR3 is TGTGCCAGCAGCTGGGACATCCCTCCCACGGGCTACACCTTC. This sequence encodes CASSWDIPPTGYTF.

This clone was observed a handful of times. The V call is TRBV7-3, the J call TRBJ2-1; TRBD2 matches 8 bases. V shed 6 bases and J 6 bases; nucleotides not matched to a gene: 13. Germline CDR1 is SGHTA and CDR2 is FQGTGA. CDR3 length: 16 amino acids. CDR3 sequence: CASSSLGASGLNEQFF. DNA for the CDR3: TGTGCCAGCAGTTCCCTCGGGGCTAGCGGGCTCAATGAGCAGTTCTTC.

The V gene is TRBV6-5, the J gene TRBJ1-5; TRBD1 might be the D (6 bases). CDR1 is MNHEY and CDR2 is SVGAGI in the germline V gene. This CDR3 contains 13 residues. V lost 6 bases, J lost 7 bases, and 13 bases lay in between. The CDR3 region is CASSGGRGQPQHF. The CDR3 DNA is TGTGCCAGCAGCGGGGGGCGCGGACAGCCCCAGCATTTT.

The rearrangement uses TRBV7-9 and TRBJ1-2; D unclear. Trimming cost V 7 bases and J 1 base, with 10 bases left between them. The CDR3 totals 13 residues. The germline V gene encodes CDR1 SEHNR and CDR2 FQNEAQ (reference sequence). The CDR3 region is CASIPHDNYGYTF. The CDR3 DNA is TGTGCCAGCATCCCTCATGATAACTATGGCTACACCTTC.

The rearrangement joins TRBV9 to TRBJ1-4; possibly TRBD1 for D (5 bases). The CDR3 length is 16 residues. Trimming removed 5 bases from V and 2 bases from J, with 16 bases in between. Germline assignment: CDR1 SGDLS and CDR2 YYNGEE. For the CDR3, the DNA is TGTGCCAGCAGTTTCAGGGATGTTGGGACTAATGAAAAACTGTTTTTT. This gives the protein CASSFRDVGTNEKLFF.

V gene TRBV12-5 combines with J gene TRBJ2-3; 12 bases agree with TRBD2. This CDR3 is built from 21 residues. Germline trimming cut 0 bases from V and 2 bases from J; bases unmatched to any gene: 15. CDR1 LGHNT and CDR2 FRNRAP come from the germline V gene. The CDR3 protein is CASGLVPLREGLAGTTDTQYF. CDR3 nucleotide sequence: TGTGCTAGTGGTTTGGTACCCCTCCGGGAAGGACTAGCGGGGACCACAGATACGCAGTATTTT.

The V and J genes are TRBV28 and TRBJ1-3, with D tentatively TRBD1 (6 bases). Trimming left V 8 bases short and J 8 bases short, with 19 bases between. Per germline, CDR1 MDHEN and CDR2 SYDVKM. There are 14 residues in the CDR3. CDR3 coding DNA: TGTGCCAGCCTGCAAACCGGGGGCGTTTACACCATATATTTT. Amino acid sequence: CASLQTGGVYTIYF.

The CDR3 here is CASSFFATEAFF. The CDR3 nucleotides read TGTGCCAGCAGTTTCTTTGCCACTGAAGCTTTCTTT. This rearrangement joins TRBV12-3 or TRBV12-4 to TRBJ1-1; D gene unclear. The V gene lost 3 bases and the J gene lost 4 bases, with 6 bases spanning the gap. This CDR3 is 12 amino acids long.

This clone showed up just once. The chain employs TRBV27 and TRBJ2-1; a weak D match, TRBD2 (5 bases). This CDR3 comprises 17 residues. The germline gives CDR1 MNHEY, CDR2 SMNVEV (reference sequence). Trimming took off 1 base at V and 1 base at J, with 14 bases between the two ends. Written as DNA, the CDR3 is TGTGCCAGCAGTTTATTTCGGGGAACGTTATCCTACAATGAGCAGTTCTTC. This translates into CASSLFRGTLSYNEQFF.

J is TRBJ2-7 and V is TRBV7-9; D might be TRBD1 or TRBD2, each matching 5 bases. CDR1 is SEHNR, CDR2 FQNEAQ, per germline (reference sequence). V lost 0 bases, J lost 10 bases, and 19 bases lay in between. The CDR3 runs 15 residues. CDR3 residues: CASSLAGTETTSQYF. The CDR3 DNA reads as TGTGCCAGCAGCTTAGCTGGGACGGAAACTACGAGTCAGTACTTC.

V gene TRBV7-9 combines with J gene TRBJ2-7; TRBD2 matches 10 bases. The length of the CDR3 is 17 residues. CDR1 and CDR2 (germline): SEHNR, FQNEAQ (reference sequence). The ends lost 4 bases at V and 3 bases at J; junction bases unmatched: 12. The CDR3 DNA sequence: TGTGCCAGCAGCTGGCCCACGGGACTAGCGAACCACTACGAGCAGTACTTC. Its translation is CASSWPTGLANHYEQYF.

This clone was recorded a few times. Other DNA sequences within the sample encode an identical CDR3. The V and J genes are TRBV12-3 or TRBV12-4 and TRBJ1-1, with TRBD1 as a possible D gene (5 bases). V was shortened by 1 base and J by 8 bases, with 8 bases between the two germline ends. CDR3 length: 12 amino acids. CDR3 bases: TGTGCCAGCAGTTTAGGGGGACCCGAAGCTTTCTTT. This codes for CASSLGGPEAFF.

V is TRBV29-1 and J is TRBJ1-2, with D perhaps TRBD1 (5 bases). V lost 7 bases and J 0 bases, leaving 27 bases between the germline ends. This CDR3 comprises 18 residues. Per germline, CDR1 SQVTM and CDR2 ANQGSEA. The CDR3 spells CSAHRGVSTRDPNYGYTF. CDR3 in DNA: TGCAGCGCCCACCGGGGGGTGTCCACCAGGGATCCTAACTATGGCTACACCTTC.

The chain links TRBV29-1 to TRBJ2-2; D unclear. The CDR3 runs to 12 residues. Germline values: CDR1 SQVTM, CDR2 ANQGSEA. V lost 1 base and J lost 6, with 6 bases in between. The CDR3 DNA follows: TGCAGCGTTGAAGGATCTCCCGGGGAGCTGTTTTTT. It specifies CSVEGSPGELFF.

The V and J genes are TRBV7-2 and TRBJ2-7; D might be TRBD1 (7 bases). Germline CDR1 and CDR2: SGHTA and FQGNSA. The V end lost 1 base, the J end lost 0 bases, and 13 bases lay between the germline ends. CDR3 length: 16 amino acids. The CDR3 DNA is TGTGCCAGCAGCTTAGGGGGGGACAGCTACTCCTACGAGCAGTACTTC. Its translation is CASSLGGDSYSYEQYF. Full variable domain (missing parts from reference TRBV7-2 and TRBJ2-7): GAGVSQSPSNKVTEKGKDVELRCDPISGHTALYWYRQSLGQGLEFLIYFQGNSAPDKSGLPSDRFSAERTGGSVSTLTIQRTQQEDSAVYLCASSLGGDSYSYEQYFGPGTRLTVT.

This clone was counted only a few times. This sequence joins TRBV19 and TRBJ1-6; D remains ambiguous. The germline V gene has CDR1 LNHDA and CDR2 SQIVND (reference sequence). The length of the CDR3 is 12 residues. V was shortened by 3 bases and J by 7 bases, with 4 bases between the two germline ends. The CDR3 nucleotides are TGTGCCAGTAGTATTGGCAATTCACCCCTCCACTTT. Its translation: CASSIGNSPLHF.

This clone was observed once. J is TRBJ2-5 and V is TRBV18; D unresolved. The CDR3 covers 14 residues. Germline CDR1 reads KGHSH; CDR2 reads LQKENI. Trimming took 1 base from V and 2 from J, leaving 8 bases between them. CDR3 nucleotide sequence: TGTGCCAGCTCACCACGGGCTAGACAAGAGACCCAGTACTTC. Protein product: CASSPRARQETQYF.

V is TRBV10-3 and J is TRBJ2-2, with 8 bases identical to TRBD1. This CDR3 is built from 14 residues. Germline loops: CDR1 ENHRY, CDR2 SYGVKD. With V trimmed by 10 bases and J by 5 bases, 9 bases remained unmatched. The CDR3 DNA sequence: TGTGCCACCCGAGGACAGGGTGGAACCGGGGAGCTGTTTTTT. It codes for CATRGQGGTGELFF.

This chain connects TRBV5-1 to TRBJ1-1; D remains ambiguous. The germline V gene has CDR1 SGHRS and CDR2 YFSETQ. The CDR3 totals 14 residues. Trimming removed 4 bases at V and 0 bases at J, with 10 bases between. CDR3 protein: CASSPGRMNTEAFF. The CDR3 nucleotides are TGCGCCAGCAGCCCCGGACGGATGAACACTGAAGCTTTCTTT.

The chain is built from TRBV18 and TRBJ1-3; D might be TRBD1 (5 bases). CDR1 and CDR2 (germline): KGHSH, LQKENI. Trimming took off 3 bases at V and 3 bases at J, with 12 bases between the two ends. The CDR3 sequence is 15 residues long. The chain's CDR3 is CASSPGTGIGNTIYF. The DNA of the CDR3 is TGTGCCAGCTCACCTGGGACGGGGATTGGAAACACCATATATTTT. Complete variable domain (other parts from reference TRBV18 and TRBJ1-3): NAGVMQNPRHLVRRRGQEARLRCSPMKGHSHVYWYRQLPEEGLKFMVYLQKENIIDESGMPKERFSAEFPKEGPSILRIQQVVRGDSAAYFCASSPGTGIGNTIYFGEGSWLTVV.

This clone was counted a single time. The chain employs TRBV30 and TRBJ2-1; no reliable D call. CDR1 and CDR2 from the germline V gene are GTSNPN and SVGIG (reference sequence). Trimming stripped 3 bases from V and 3 bases from J, with 12 bases between. The CDR3 is 14 residues long. The CDR3 spells CAWRATTDYNEQFF. The DNA of the CDR3 is TGTGCCTGGAGGGCAACGACGGACTACAATGAGCAGTTCTTC.

This chain uses TRBV4-3 with TRBJ2-7, with a possible D match to TRBD1 (7 bases). This CDR3 is built from 15 residues. The ends were cut back, 2 bases at V and 3 bases at J, with 14 bases in the middle. Germline V gene sequence: CDR1 LGHNA, CDR2 YSLEER. The CDR3 is CASSQWAGQYYEQYF. DNA of the CDR3: TGCGCCAGCAGCCAATGGGCGGGACAGTACTACGAGCAGTACTTC.

This clone showed up just once. CDR3 sequence (DNA): TGTGCCATCGGGACTAGCGGGGGCCCGAACACCGGGGAGCTGTTTTTT. It yields the protein CAIGTSGGPNTGELFF. This rearrangement joins TRBV10-3 to TRBJ2-2, with 14 bases that match TRBD2. Per the germline V gene, CDR1 is ENHRY and CDR2 is SYGVKD. With 8 bases clipped from V and 0 bases from J, the junction kept 2 bases outside the gene matches. The CDR3 length is 16 residues.

The genes are TRBV7-9 and TRBJ1-3; D may be TRBD1 (6 bases). Germline V gene lookup returns CDR1 SEHNR and CDR2 FQNEAQ (reference sequence). Trimming took off 2 bases at V and 3 bases at J, with 14 bases between the two ends. This CDR3 has 16 amino acids. The CDR3 sequence is CASSLNRGVLGNTIYF. The CDR3 DNA sequence: TGTGCCAGCAGCTTAAATAGGGGGGTTCTTGGAAACACCATATATTTT.

The rearrangement links TRBV19 to TRBJ2-7; 9 bases fit TRBD2. This CDR3 is built from 15 residues. Germline assignment: CDR1 LNHDA and CDR2 SQIVND (reference sequence). The J segment lost 1 base and the V segment lost 2 bases, leaving 3 bases of the junction unmatched. The CDR3 region has the DNA TGTGCCAGTAGTATAATGACTAGCGGTTCCTACGAGCAGTACTTC. Translating it yields CASSIMTSGSYEQYF.

This chain links TRBV6-6 with TRBJ1-5; 7 bases fit TRBD1. Per germline, CDR1 MNHNY and CDR2 SVGAGI (reference sequence). The CDR3 has 14 residues. V shed 7 bases and J 5 bases; nucleotides not matched to a gene: 8. This chain's CDR3 is CASTSGGGDQPQHF. Here the CDR3 DNA reads TGTGCCAGCACCTCAGGGGGAGGGGATCAGCCCCAGCATTTT.

The V call is TRBV15, the J call TRBJ2-1, with 8 bases fitting TRBD1. The trim removed 6 bases at V and 6 bases at J, leaving 7 bases unmatched. The germline gives CDR1 LNHNV, CDR2 YYDKDF (reference sequence). The CDR3 loop spans 14 amino acids. CDR3 loop: CATSKGQDGNEQFF. The CDR3, as DNA: TGTGCCACCAGTAAGGGACAGGACGGCAATGAGCAGTTCTTC.

The chain combines TRBV5-4 with TRBJ2-1, with a weak D call TRBD2 (6 bases). From germline, CDR1 is SGHNT and CDR2 YYREEE (reference sequence). This CDR3 region has 16 residues. V dropped 4 bases and J dropped 0 bases, with 14 bases sitting between them. The CDR3 coding sequence is TGTGCCAGCAGCCCTGGCGGGGCTAGCTCCTACAATGAGCAGTTCTTC. Protein sequence: CASSPGGASSYNEQFF.

The V and J genes are TRBV18 and TRBJ1-5; D ambiguous. Trimming shortened V by 6 bases and J by 0 bases, and 12 bases separated the two germline ends. The V gene's germline CDR1 is KGHSH and CDR2 LQKENI. This CDR3 contains 15 residues. The CDR3 region is CASSPGPFSNQPQHF. The CDR3 DNA reads TGTGCCAGCTCGCCCGGGCCTTTTAGCAATCAGCCCCAGCATTTT.